These 32 T cell receptor beta chains came from one sample sequenced in a study of CD8 T cells in ankylosing spondylitis listed by TCRdb under 2017. Library construction relied on 5' RACE. These reads were obtained on an Illumina HiSeq 2500. Clones were called with MiXCR by TCRdb after fastp trimmed the public reads at Q25, and only in-frame beta chains were retained. Each entry merges the rows of one CDR3 protein and shows their most common DNA and genes. Recorded for this sample are about 130,000 distinct CDR3 sequences; approximately 7.4% of them occurred a single time. Roughly 12% of the sample belongs to the ten largest clones. Sequenced sample: blood, either unsorted or a sorted T cell fraction (not recorded which). Receptors originate from a female donor with ankylosing spondylitis or in good health (not recorded which).

This clonotype showed up many times. The CDR3 nucleotides read TGCAGTGCTAGAGATGACGATCGGACTCAGGCCGGCTACACCTTC. It encodes CSARDDDRTQAGYTF. The rearrangement links TRBV20-1 to TRBJ1-2; D is unresolved. Per the germline V gene, CDR1 is DFQATT and CDR2 is SNEGSKA (reference sequence). Trimming cost V 0 bases and J 8 bases, with 19 bases left between them. The length of the CDR3 is 15 residues.

In its sample, this clonotype was seen many times. The chain joins TRBV5-1 to TRBJ1-1; D is undetermined. The CDR3 totals 14 residues. CDR1 and CDR2 from the germline V gene are SGHRS and YFSETQ. V lost 1 base to trimming and J lost 0 bases, with 7 bases between them. The CDR3 sequence: CASSLTFMNTEAFF. For the CDR3, the DNA is TGCGCCAGCAGCTTGACATTCATGAACACTGAAGCTTTCTTT.

Ten or more counts support this clonotype. The chain links TRBV20-1 to TRBJ1-5; tentatively, D is TRBD1 (6 bases). Trimming stripped 3 bases from V and 9 bases from J, with 27 bases between. Germline V gives CDR1 DFQATT, CDR2 SNEGSKA (reference sequence). This CDR3 has 17 residues. CDR3 sequence reads: CSASTRTSGASTRPQHF. In nucleotides, the CDR3 is TGCAGTGCTAGTACTAGGACCTCGGGGGCGTCAACTCGGCCCCAGCATTTT.

This clonotype has at least ten counts. J is TRBJ1-3 and V is TRBV5-1; unclear D gene. CDR1 SGHRS and CDR2 YFSETQ come from the germline V gene. The CDR3 sequence is 14 residues long. Deletions cut 4 bases from V and 3 bases from J, with 11 bases between. The CDR3, as DNA: TGCGCCAGCAGCCTCGACGGGATTGGAAACACCATATATTTT. Amino acids: CASSLDGIGNTIYF.

As to this clonotype: This may be a read error, as it is one base from a much larger clone. The chain joins TRBV10-3 to TRBJ2-1; the match to TRBD2 covers 12 bases. The germline V gene has CDR1 ENHRY and CDR2 SYGVKD. The V and J ends lost 8 bases and 7 bases, in that order; junction bases with no gene match: 9. The CDR3 is 15 residues long. CDR3 amino acids: CAIGLTSGRPNEQFF. The CDR3 DNA sequence: TGTGCCATCGGCCTGACTAGCGGGAGACCTAATGAGCAGTTCTTC.

Worth noting for this clonotype: Being one base from a much bigger clone, this may be a read error. The DNA for the CDR3 is TGTGCCAGCAGCCAAGATCGCAGACAGGGCTACGAGCAGTACTTC. It encodes CASSQDRRQGYEQYF. The rearrangement joins TRBV3-1 to TRBJ2-7; TRBD1 matches 7 bases. The CDR3 has 15 residues. V lost 0 bases to trimming and J lost 3 bases; unmatched junction nucleotides: 5. Germline CDR1 LGHDT, CDR2 YNNKEL (reference sequence).

This clonotype has at least ten counts. The rearrangement links TRBV7-2 to TRBJ2-1; the D gene is possibly TRBD1 (5 bases). The germline V and J ends were trimmed by 5 bases and 10 bases, with 12 bases remaining between them. Germline CDR1 SGHTA, CDR2 FQGNSA. The CDR3 spans 12 residues. CDR3 protein: CASSADWGEQFF. CDR3 sequence (DNA): TGTGCCAGCAGCGCTGATTGGGGCGAGCAGTTCTTC.

The table lists this clonotype with many counts. V is TRBV5-1 and J is TRBJ2-1; 14 bases are shared with TRBD2. The V segment lost 3 bases and the J segment 5 bases; nucleotides outside the gene matches: 7. Germline assignment: CDR1 SGHRS and CDR2 YFSETQ. The CDR3 has 17 amino acids. The CDR3 DNA reads as TGCGCCAGCAGCTCCGGACTAGCGGGGGGTCCACACAATGAGCAGTTCTTC. This codes for CASSSGLAGGPHNEQFF.

This clonotype was counted ten times or more. The CDR3 sequence is CASSARRGATQNDEQFF. The CDR3 DNA is TGTGCCAGCAGCGCCCGTCGGGGGGCGACCCAGAACGATGAGCAGTTCTTC. This rearrangement joins TRBV5-5 to TRBJ2-1, with a tentative D call TRBD2 (7 bases). Between the trimmed V and J ends, which lost 4 bases and 8 bases, there was a span of 25 bases. This CDR3 has 17 residues. CDR1 is SGHKS, CDR2 YYEKEE, per germline (reference sequence). Using reference TRBV5-5 and TRBJ2-1 for the parts outside the CDR3, the full variable domain is DAGVTQSPTHLIKTRGQQVTLRCSPISGHKSVSWYQQVLGQGPQFIFQYYEKEERGRGNFPDRFSARQFPNYSSELNVNALLLGDSALYLCASSARRGATQNDEQFFGPGTRLTVL.

This clonotype has more than one count but fewer than ten. This chain uses TRBV19 with TRBJ1-1; D call uncertain. The CDR3 extends over 14 amino acids. Germline V gene lookup returns CDR1 LNHDA and CDR2 SQIVND (reference sequence). The V end was cut by 7 bases, the J end by 4 bases, with 16 bases between. The CDR3 nucleotides read TGTGCCAGTACCTTCCACGGGCTTGGCACTGAAGCTTTCTTT. Encoded protein: CASTFHGLGTEAFF.

This clonotype was observed many times. The rearrangement joins TRBV12-3 or TRBV12-4 to TRBJ2-2; 9 bases align to TRBD2. CDR3 length: 14 amino acids. The V segment lost 6 bases and the J segment 4 bases; nucleotides outside the gene matches: 3. The CDR3 DNA is TGTGCCAGCAGGCGGGGGGGATCCACCGGGGAGCTGTTTTTT. Translated, it gives CASRRGGSTGELFF.

Note on this clonotype: A much larger clone sits a single nucleotide away, making a read error possible. This chain connects TRBV20-1 to TRBJ2-5, with a possible D match to TRBD1 (6 bases). Germline V lookup: CDR1 DFQATT, CDR2 SNEGSKA (reference sequence). V lost 3 bases and J 1 base, leaving 12 bases between the germline ends. The CDR3 runs 14 residues. The CDR3 coding sequence is TGCAGTGCTAGTAAACAGGGCCCCCAAGAGACCCAGTACTTC. Protein: CSASKQGPQETQYF.

This clonotype was counted at least ten times. The CDR3 DNA reads TGCGCCAGCAGCGATACTAGCGGGGGGGCATTCGATACGCAGTATTTT. Translation: CASSDTSGGAFDTQYF. This sequence joins TRBV5-1 and TRBJ2-3; TRBD2 matches 13 bases. CDR1 is SGHRS and CDR2 is YFSETQ in the germline V gene. The trim removed 4 bases at V and 6 bases at J, leaving 8 bases unmatched. There are 16 residues in the CDR3.

This clonotype was observed at least ten times. The J gene is TRBJ2-2, the V gene TRBV7-9; D is ambiguous. The V gene's germline CDR1 is SEHNR and CDR2 FQNEAQ (reference sequence). Trimming took off 5 bases at V and 6 bases at J, with 7 bases between the two ends. This CDR3 is 12 amino acids long. The CDR3 DNA is TGTGCCAGCAGCATTGGACCCGGGGAGCTGTTTTTT. Its protein product is CASSIGPGELFF. Supplemented by reference TRBV7-9 and TRBJ2-2, the full variable domain reads DTGVSQNPRHKITKRGQNVTFRCDPISEHNRLYWYRQTLGQGPEFLTYFQNEAQLEKSRLLSDRFSAERPKGSFSTLEIQRTEQGDSAMYLCASSIGPGELFFGEGSRLTVL.

This clonotype was picked up many times. V and J are TRBV7-6 and TRBJ2-7; 10 bases agree with TRBD2. Germline V gives CDR1 SGHVS, CDR2 FNYEAQ. After removal of 0 bases from V and 0 bases from J, the junction contained 5 bases not matched to a gene. The CDR3 length is 17 residues. The CDR3 is CASSLASSGGISYEQYF. CDR3 in DNA: TGTGCCAGCAGCTTAGCGTCTAGCGGGGGAATCTCCTACGAGCAGTACTTC.

This clonotype was recorded at least ten times. The rearrangement links TRBV18 to TRBJ1-2; tentative D call: TRBD1 (5 bases). V was pared by 1 base and J by 9 bases, with 15 bases between. This CDR3 spans 14 amino acids. Germline loops: CDR1 KGHSH, CDR2 LQKENI. The DNA for the CDR3 is TGTGCCAGCTCACCACGCAGGGAAAGTCTGAGCTACACCTTC. Translating it yields CASSPRRESLSYTF.

This clonotype was found many times. J is TRBJ2-1 and V is TRBV20-1; 10 positions agree with TRBD2. After removal of 4 bases from V and 3 bases from J, the junction contained 3 bases not matched to a gene. Germline V gene lookup returns CDR1 DFQATT and CDR2 SNEGSKA (reference sequence). The CDR3 contains 14 residues. The DNA of the CDR3 is TGCAGTGCTAAACTAGCGGGGTACTACAATGAGCAGTTCTTC. Translated: CSAKLAGYYNEQFF.

Many counts were recorded for this clonotype. The chain couples TRBV20-1 to TRBJ1-4; D unclear. This CDR3 is built from 15 residues. Trimming took 6 bases from V and 7 from J, leaving 21 bases between them. In germline, CDR1 is DFQATT, CDR2 SNEGSKA (reference sequence). CDR3 loop: CSAVLPGPTSEKLFF. As DNA, the CDR3 is TGCAGTGCCGTCCTGCCCGGTCCAACAAGTGAAAAACTGTTTTTT.

This clonotype was counted at least ten times. This rearrangement joins TRBV4-1 to TRBJ1-1; D ambiguous. Germline CDR1 is MGHRA and CDR2 is YSYEKL. Trimming left V 0 bases short and J 10 bases short, with 9 bases between. This CDR3 contains 12 residues. The CDR3 sequence is CASSQDFRRAFF. The DNA for the CDR3 is TGCGCCAGCAGCCAAGATTTCCGGAGAGCTTTCTTT.

The sample holds many counts of this clonotype. The chain carries TRBV20-1 and TRBJ1-6; D gene uncertain. This CDR3 spans 16 amino acids. V was clipped by 0 bases and J by 0 bases, with 9 bases between them. Germline assignment: CDR1 DFQATT and CDR2 SNEGSKA (reference sequence). The chain's CDR3 is CSARDLVFSYNSPLHF. DNA for the CDR3: TGCAGTGCTAGAGATCTGGTCTTCTCCTATAATTCACCCCTCCACTTT.

The rearrangement uses TRBV5-1 and TRBJ2-2, with D perhaps matching TRBD2 (5 bases). The CDR3 loop spans 16 amino acids. The germline V gene has CDR1 SGHRS and CDR2 YFSETQ. V was trimmed by 4 bases and J by 1 base, leaving 14 bases between them. CDR3 amino acids: CASSRLGSVNTGELFF. CDR3 bases: TGCGCCAGCAGCCGCCTGGGTAGCGTGAACACCGGGGAGCTGTTTTTT.

This clonotype has ten or more counts. V and J are TRBV29-1 and TRBJ1-1; D unclear. The CDR3 is made up of 12 amino acids. In germline, CDR1 is SQVTM, CDR2 ANQGSEA. Deletions cut 5 bases from V and 0 bases from J, with 7 bases between. CDR3 amino acids: CSVRLLNTEAFF. The CDR3 DNA reads as TGCAGCGTTCGGCTACTGAACACTGAAGCTTTCTTT.

By its share, this clonotype is medium-sized (0.01 to 0.1%). The chain carries TRBV3-1 and TRBJ1-2; the D gene is possibly TRBD1 (6 bases). The CDR3 is 16 residues long. From germline, CDR1 is LGHDT and CDR2 YNNKEL (reference sequence). Trimming pared 0 bases from V and 2 bases from J, leaving 13 bases between. The CDR3 DNA reads TGTGCCAGCAGCCAAGACGCGGCAGGGGCCAACTATGGCTACACCTTC. This sequence encodes CASSQDAAGANYGYTF.

This clonotype was detected many times. The gene calls are TRBV29-1 and TRBJ2-2; D might be TRBD1 or TRBD2, each matching 5 bases. V lost 4 bases and J 4 bases, leaving 22 bases between the germline ends. Per germline, CDR1 SQVTM and CDR2 ANQGSEA. The CDR3 consists of 17 residues. The CDR3 protein is CSVGMLFEGPGTGELFF. As DNA, the CDR3 is TGCAGCGTTGGGATGTTGTTTGAGGGGCCGGGCACCGGGGAGCTGTTTTTT.

This clonotype was detected a few times. Germline is not matched at one junction end, which may reflect a read error. V and J are TRBV6-1 and TRBJ1-5; D uncertain. Germline values: CDR1 MNHNS, CDR2 SASEGT. The CDR3 sequence is 15 residues long. The CDR3 DNA sequence: TGTGCCAGCAGTAGTACAATTATCGGCAATCAGTCCCAGCATTTT. Residues: CASSSTIIGNQSQHF.

This clonotype was counted many times. The chain couples TRBV5-1 to TRBJ1-2, with no clear D. Germline-derived CDR1 and CDR2 are SGHRS and YFSETQ. Trimming shortened V by 5 bases and J by 0 bases, and 17 bases separated the two germline ends. This CDR3 has 16 amino acids. The CDR3 spells CASSSYIPEANYGYTF. CDR3 in DNA: TGCGCCAGCAGTTCTTACATTCCCGAAGCTAACTATGGCTACACCTTC.

The table lists this clonotype with many counts. This chain links TRBV11-2 with TRBJ2-1; perhaps D is TRBD1 or TRBD2 (6 bases each). Looked up from germline, CDR1 is SGHAT and CDR2 is FQNNGV. Trimming shortened V by 3 bases and J by 0 bases, and 12 bases separated the two germline ends. This CDR3 contains 16 residues. The CDR3 DNA sequence: TGTGCCAGCAGCTTCGGGGGCACTAGCTCCTACAATGAGCAGTTCTTC. It is translated as CASSFGGTSSYNEQFF.

There are many counts of this clonotype. The rearrangement uses TRBV7-2 and TRBJ1-3; D not resolved. The CDR3 totals 16 residues. Trimming removed 1 base at V and 0 bases at J, with 10 bases between. Germline V gene lookup returns CDR1 SGHTA and CDR2 FQGNSA. The DNA for the CDR3 is TGTGCCAGCAGCTTAGATGGGGTATACTCTGGAAACACCATATATTTT. It translates to CASSLDGVYSGNTIYF.

This clonotype was seen at least ten times. The gene calls are TRBV5-1 and TRBJ1-1; a possible D gene is TRBD1 (5 bases). V was shortened by 4 bases and J by 1 base, with 14 bases between the two germline ends. The CDR3 is 15 amino acids. Per the germline V gene, CDR1 is SGHRS and CDR2 is YFSETQ. The CDR3, as DNA: TGCGCCAGCAGCCCTCGGGGGGAACCGAACACTGAAGCTTTCTTT. Translation: CASSPRGEPNTEAFF.

The sample holds many counts of this clonotype. J is TRBJ2-7 and V is TRBV11-2; D not resolved. V was pared by 7 bases and J by 2 bases, with 15 bases between. The germline V gene encodes CDR1 SGHAT and CDR2 FQNNGV. This CDR3 region has 14 residues. CDR3 residues: CASTPGVTTYEQYF. The CDR3 DNA reads TGTGCCAGCACCCCTGGGGTAACCACCTACGAGCAGTACTTC.

This clonotype has a handful of counts. One junction end does not reproduce the germline sequence, and a read error may be involved. This chain connects TRBV5-1 to TRBJ2-7; D may correspond to TRBD1 or TRBD2 (5 bases each). This CDR3 spans 9 amino acids. CDR1 is SGHRS, CDR2 YFSETQ, per germline. CDR3 in amino acids: CASIFLGDF. The CDR3 bases are TGCGCTTCTATCTTCTTGGGGGACTTC.

This clonotype was counted at least ten times. V and J are TRBV10-3 and TRBJ2-5, with 8 bases aligning to TRBD1. CDR1 is ENHRY and CDR2 is SYGVKD in the germline V gene. This CDR3 spans 15 amino acids. The J segment lost 3 bases and the V segment lost 0 bases, leaving 3 bases of the junction unmatched. The CDR3 DNA is TGTGCCATCAGTGAGTCGCCGACAGGGGAAGAGACCCAGTACTTC. The encoded protein is CAISESPTGEETQYF.